This T cell receptor (beta chain) is drawn from a study of vaccination and CD4 T cells after COVID-19. This CDR3 has 13 residues. CDR1 and CDR2 from the germline V gene are SSHAT and FNYEAQ (reference sequence). A word on this clonotype: The antigen remains unidentified. A read error may produce the germline difference seen at one junction end.

Once obtained from cultured CD4+ T cells, the DNA was sequenced using the Oncomine TCR Beta short-read assay. One entry per CDR3 protein results from TCRdb running MiXCR on the PCR reads. The sample consists of fewer than 11,000 distinct CDR3 sequences, roughly 63% of them appearing once. The treatment here: approximately 9-day PBMC culture with coronavirus spike peptide pools or control peptides (ViraFEST assay). The origin of this receptor is a human donor who had recovered from COVID-19. V usage is TRBV7-7 and J usage is TRBJ2-7; 7 bases align to TRBD2. The sample consisted of CD4+ T cells from blood, cultured in vitro. As DNA, the CDR3 is TGTGCTAGCAGCTTATCGGGAGGCAGCGAGCAGTACTTC. This gives the protein CASSLSGGSEQYF.